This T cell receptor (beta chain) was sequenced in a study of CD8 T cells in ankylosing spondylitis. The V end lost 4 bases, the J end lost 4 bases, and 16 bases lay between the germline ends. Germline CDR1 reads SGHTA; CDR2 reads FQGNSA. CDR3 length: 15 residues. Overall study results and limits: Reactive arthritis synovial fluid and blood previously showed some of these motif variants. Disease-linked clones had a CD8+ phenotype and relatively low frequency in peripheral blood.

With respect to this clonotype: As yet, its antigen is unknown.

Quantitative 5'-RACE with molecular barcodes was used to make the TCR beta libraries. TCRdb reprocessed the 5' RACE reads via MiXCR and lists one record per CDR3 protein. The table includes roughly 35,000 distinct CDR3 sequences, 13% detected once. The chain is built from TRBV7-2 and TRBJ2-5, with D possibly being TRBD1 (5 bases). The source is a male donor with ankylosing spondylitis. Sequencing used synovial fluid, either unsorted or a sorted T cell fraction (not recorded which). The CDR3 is CASSSEPSGRETQYF. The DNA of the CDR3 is TGTGCCAGCAGCTCAGAACCGTCAGGGCGAGAGACCCAGTACTTC.